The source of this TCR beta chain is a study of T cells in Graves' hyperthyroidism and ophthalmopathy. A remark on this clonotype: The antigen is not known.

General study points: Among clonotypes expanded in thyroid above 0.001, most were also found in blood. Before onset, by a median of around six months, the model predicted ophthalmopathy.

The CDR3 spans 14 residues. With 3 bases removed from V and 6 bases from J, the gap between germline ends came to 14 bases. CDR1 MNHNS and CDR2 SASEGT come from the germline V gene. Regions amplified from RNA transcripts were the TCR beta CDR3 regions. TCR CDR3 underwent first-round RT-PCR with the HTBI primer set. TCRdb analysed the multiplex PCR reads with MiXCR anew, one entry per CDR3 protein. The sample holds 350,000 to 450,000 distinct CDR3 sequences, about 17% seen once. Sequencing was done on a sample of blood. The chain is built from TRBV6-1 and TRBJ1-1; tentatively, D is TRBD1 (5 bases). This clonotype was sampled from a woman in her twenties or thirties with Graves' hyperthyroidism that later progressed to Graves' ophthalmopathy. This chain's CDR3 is CASSEGRLDAEAFF. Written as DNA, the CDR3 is TGTGCCAGCAGTGAGGGGCGTTTGGACGCTGAAGCTTTCTTT.